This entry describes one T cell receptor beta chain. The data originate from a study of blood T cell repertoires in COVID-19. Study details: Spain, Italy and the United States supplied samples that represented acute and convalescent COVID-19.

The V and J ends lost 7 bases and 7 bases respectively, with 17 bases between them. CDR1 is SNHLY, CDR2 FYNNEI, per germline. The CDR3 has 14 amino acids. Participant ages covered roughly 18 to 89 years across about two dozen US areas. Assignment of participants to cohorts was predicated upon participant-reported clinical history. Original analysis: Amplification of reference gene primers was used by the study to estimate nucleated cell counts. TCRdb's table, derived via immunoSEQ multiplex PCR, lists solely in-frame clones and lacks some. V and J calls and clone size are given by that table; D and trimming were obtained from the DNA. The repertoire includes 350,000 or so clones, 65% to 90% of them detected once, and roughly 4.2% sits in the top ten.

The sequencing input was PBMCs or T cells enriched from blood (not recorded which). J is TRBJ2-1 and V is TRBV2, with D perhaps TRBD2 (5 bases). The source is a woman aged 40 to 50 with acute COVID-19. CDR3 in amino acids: CASTFRRLHNEQFF. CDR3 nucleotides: TGTGCCAGCACCTTCAGAAGACTACATAATGAGCAGTTCTTC.